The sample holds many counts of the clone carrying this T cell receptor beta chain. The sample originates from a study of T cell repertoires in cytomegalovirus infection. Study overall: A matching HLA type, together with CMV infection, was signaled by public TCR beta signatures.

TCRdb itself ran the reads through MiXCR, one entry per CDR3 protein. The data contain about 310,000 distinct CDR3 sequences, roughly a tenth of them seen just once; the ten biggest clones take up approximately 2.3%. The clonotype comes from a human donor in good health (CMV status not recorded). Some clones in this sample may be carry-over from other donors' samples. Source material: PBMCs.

CDR3 protein: CASSPGTGRYGYTF. CDR3 DNA sequence: TGCGCCAGCAGCCCAGGGACAGGGCGCTATGGCTACACCTTC. The chain combines TRBV10-1 with TRBJ1-2; 9 bases align to TRBD1. Per the germline V gene, CDR1 is WNHNN and CDR2 is SYGVQD (reference sequence). V shed 6 bases and J 4 bases; nucleotides not matched to a gene: 6. This CDR3 is built from 14 residues.